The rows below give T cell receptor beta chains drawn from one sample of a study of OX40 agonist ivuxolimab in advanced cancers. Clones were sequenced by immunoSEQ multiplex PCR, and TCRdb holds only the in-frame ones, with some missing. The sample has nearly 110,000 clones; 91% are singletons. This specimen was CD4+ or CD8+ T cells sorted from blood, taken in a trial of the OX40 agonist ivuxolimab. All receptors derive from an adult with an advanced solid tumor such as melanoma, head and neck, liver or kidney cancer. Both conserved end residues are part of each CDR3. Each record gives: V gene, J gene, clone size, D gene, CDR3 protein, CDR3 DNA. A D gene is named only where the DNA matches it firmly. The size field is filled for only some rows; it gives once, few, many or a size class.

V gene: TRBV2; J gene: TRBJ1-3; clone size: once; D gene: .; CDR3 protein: CASSGGLGNTIYF; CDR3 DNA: TGTGCCAGCAGTGGCGGCCTAGGGAACACCATATATTTT
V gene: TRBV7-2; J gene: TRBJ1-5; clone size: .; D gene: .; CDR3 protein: CASSLGGSVGNQPQHF; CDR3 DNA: TGTGCCAGCAGCTTGGGGGGCTCGGTTGGCAATCAGCCCCAGCATTTT
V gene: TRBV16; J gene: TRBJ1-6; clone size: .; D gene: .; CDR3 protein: CASSHGEGGNSPLHF; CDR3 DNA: TGTGCCAGCAGCCATGGGGAAGGGGGTAATTCACCCCTCCACTTT
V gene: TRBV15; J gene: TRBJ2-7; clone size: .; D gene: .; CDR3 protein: CATSRDRGLGEQYF; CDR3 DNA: TGTGCCACCAGCAGAGATCGGGGGTTGGGCGAGCAGTACTTC
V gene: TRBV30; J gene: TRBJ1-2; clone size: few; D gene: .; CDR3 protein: CAWSVDVGYTF; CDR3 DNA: TGTGCCTGGAGTGTGGACGTTGGCTACACCTTC
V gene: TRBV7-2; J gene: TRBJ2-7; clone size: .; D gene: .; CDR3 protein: CASRVAGGPNEQYF; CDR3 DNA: TGTGCCAGCAGGGTAGCTGGAGGGCCCAACGAGCAGTACTTC
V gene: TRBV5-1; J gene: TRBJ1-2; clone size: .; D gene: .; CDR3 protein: CASSPLGDGYTF; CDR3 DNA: TGCGCCAGCAGCCCGCTAGGGGATGGCTACACCTTC
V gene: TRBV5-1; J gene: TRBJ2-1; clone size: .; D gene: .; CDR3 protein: CASSLVDDNEQFF; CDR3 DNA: TGCGCCAGCAGCTTGGTCGATGACAATGAGCAGTTCTTC
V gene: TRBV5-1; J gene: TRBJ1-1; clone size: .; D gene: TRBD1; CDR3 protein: CASSLSGQGNTEAFF; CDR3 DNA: TGCGCCAGCAGCCTGAGTGGACAGGGGAACACTGAAGCTTTCTTT
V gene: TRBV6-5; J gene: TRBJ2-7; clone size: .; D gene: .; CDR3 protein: CASSVPFGEQYF; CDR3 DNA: TGTGCCAGCAGTGTTCCCTTCGGCGAGCAGTACTTC
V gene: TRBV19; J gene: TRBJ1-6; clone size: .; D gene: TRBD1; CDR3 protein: CASSYQTGEDSPLHF; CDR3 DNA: TGTGCCAGTAGTTACCAGACAGGGGAAGACTCACCCCTCCACTTT
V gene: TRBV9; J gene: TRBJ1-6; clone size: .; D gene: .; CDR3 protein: CASSFRGGSLDSLHF; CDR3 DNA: TGTGCCAGCAGCTTCCGTGGGGGGTCCCTAGATTCCCTCCACTTT
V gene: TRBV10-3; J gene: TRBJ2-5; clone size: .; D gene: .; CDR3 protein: CAISESREETQYF; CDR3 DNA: TGTGCCATCAGTGAGTCACGGGAGGAGACCCAGTACTTC
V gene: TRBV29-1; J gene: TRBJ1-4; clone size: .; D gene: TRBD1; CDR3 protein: CSVLGQGWSNEKLFF; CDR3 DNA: TGCAGCGTTCTCGGACAGGGATGGTCTAATGAAAAACTGTTTTTT
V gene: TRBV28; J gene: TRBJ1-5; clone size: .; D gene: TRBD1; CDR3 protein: CATLGQFNQPQHF; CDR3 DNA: TGTGCCACCTTGGGACAGTTTAATCAGCCCCAGCATTTT
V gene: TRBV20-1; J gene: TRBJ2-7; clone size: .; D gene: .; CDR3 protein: CSATGNSEQYF; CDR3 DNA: TGCAGTGCTACCGGAAACTCCGAGCAGTACTTC
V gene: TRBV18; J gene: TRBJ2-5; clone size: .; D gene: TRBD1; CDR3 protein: CASSPTGGETQYF; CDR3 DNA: TGTGCCAGCTCACCGACAGGGGGGGAGACCCAGTACTTC
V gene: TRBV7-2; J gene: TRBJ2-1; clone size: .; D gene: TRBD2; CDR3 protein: CASSPGLAGVSGDEQFF; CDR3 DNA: TGTGCCAGCAGCCCAGGACTAGCGGGAGTTTCGGGGGATGAGCAGTTCTTC
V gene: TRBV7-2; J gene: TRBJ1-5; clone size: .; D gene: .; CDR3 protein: CASSPNSNQPQHF; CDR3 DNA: TGTGCCAGCAGCCCTAATAGCAATCAGCCCCAGCATTTT
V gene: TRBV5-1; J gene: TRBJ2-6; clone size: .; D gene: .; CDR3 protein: CASSLEDSSGANVLTF; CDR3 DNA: TGCGCCAGCAGCTTGGAGGATTCCTCTGGGGCCAACGTCCTGACTTTC
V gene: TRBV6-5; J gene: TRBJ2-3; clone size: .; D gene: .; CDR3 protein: CASSPRVTDTQYF; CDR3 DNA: TGTGCCAGCAGCCCAAGAGTCACAGATACGCAGTATTTT
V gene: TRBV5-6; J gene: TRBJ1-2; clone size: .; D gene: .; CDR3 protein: CASSLGARGTEFATF; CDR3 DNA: TGTGCCAGCAGCTTGGGTGCGAGAGGGACCGAGTTCGCCACCTTC
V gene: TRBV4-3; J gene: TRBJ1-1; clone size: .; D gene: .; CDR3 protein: CASSQAGQPNTEAFF; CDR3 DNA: TGCGCCAGCAGCCAGGCCGGACAGCCGAACACTGAAGCTTTCTTT
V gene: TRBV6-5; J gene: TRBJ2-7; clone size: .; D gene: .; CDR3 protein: CASSYFTSIDSYEQYF; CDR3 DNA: TGTGCCAGCAGTTACTTTACGTCGATTGACTCCTACGAGCAGTACTTC
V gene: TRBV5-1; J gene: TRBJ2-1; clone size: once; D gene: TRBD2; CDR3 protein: CASSPIAGASYNEQFF; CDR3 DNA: TGCGCCAGCAGCCCAATAGCGGGAGCCTCCTACAATGAGCAGTTCTTC
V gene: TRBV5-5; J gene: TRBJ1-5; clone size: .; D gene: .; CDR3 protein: CASSGGIQNQPQHF; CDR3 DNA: TGTGCCAGCAGCGGCGGGATACAGAATCAGCCCCAGCATTTT
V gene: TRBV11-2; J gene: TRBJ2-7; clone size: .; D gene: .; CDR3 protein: CASSLGQGGYEQYF; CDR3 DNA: TGTGCCAGCAGCTTAGGCCAGGGCGGATACGAGCAGTACTTC
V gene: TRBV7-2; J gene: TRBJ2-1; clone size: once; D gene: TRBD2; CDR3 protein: CASSLAQAGAYNEQFF; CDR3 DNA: TGTGCCAGCAGCTTAGCGCAAGCGGGAGCTTACAATGAGCAGTTCTTC
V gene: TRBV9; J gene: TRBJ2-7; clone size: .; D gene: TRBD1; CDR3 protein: CASSVGTGGARSYEQYF; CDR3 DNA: TGTGCCAGCAGCGTAGGGACAGGGGGAGCCCGCTCCTACGAGCAGTACTTC
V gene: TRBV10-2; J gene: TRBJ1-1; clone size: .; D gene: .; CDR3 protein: CASSPRGPTEAFF; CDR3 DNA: TGCGCCAGCAGTCCCAGGGGTCCCACTGAAGCTTTCTTT
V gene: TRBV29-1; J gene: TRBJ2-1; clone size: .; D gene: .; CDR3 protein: CSVRIDDLNEQFF; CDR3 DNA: TGCAGCGTTCGGATTGATGATCTCAATGAGCAGTTCTTC
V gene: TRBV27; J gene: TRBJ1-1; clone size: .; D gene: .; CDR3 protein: CASSYGGTEAFF; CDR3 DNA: TGTGCCAGCAGTTACGGTGGGACTGAAGCTTTCTTT
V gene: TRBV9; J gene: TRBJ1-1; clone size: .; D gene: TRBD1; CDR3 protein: CASSADRLGTDTEAFF; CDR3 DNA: TGTGCCAGCAGCGCGGACAGGTTGGGTACGGACACTGAAGCTTTCTTT
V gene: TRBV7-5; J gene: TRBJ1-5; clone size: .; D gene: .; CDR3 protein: CARSLRGQGYSNQPQHF; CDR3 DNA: TGTGCCAGAAGCTTACGGGGACAGGGGTATAGCAATCAGCCCCAGCATTTT
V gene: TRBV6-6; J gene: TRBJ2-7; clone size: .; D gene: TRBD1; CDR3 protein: CASSYGQGAVEQYF; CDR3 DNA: TGTGCCAGCAGTTACGGGCAGGGGGCGGTCGAGCAGTACTTC
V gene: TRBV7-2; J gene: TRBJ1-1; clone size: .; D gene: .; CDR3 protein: CASSLGFDRGTEAFF; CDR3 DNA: TGTGCCAGCAGCTTAGGGTTTGACCGGGGCACTGAAGCTTTCTTT
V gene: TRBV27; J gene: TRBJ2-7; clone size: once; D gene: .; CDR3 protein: CASSLSTVLSYEQYF; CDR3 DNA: TGTGCCAGCAGTTTATCGACAGTCCTCTCCTACGAGCAGTACTTC
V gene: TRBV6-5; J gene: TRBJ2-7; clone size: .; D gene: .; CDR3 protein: CASGERETYEQYF; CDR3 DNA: TGTGCCAGCGGGGAGAGGGAGACCTACGAGCAGTACTTC
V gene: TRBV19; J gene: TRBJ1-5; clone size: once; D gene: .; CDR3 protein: CASAWGTLSNQPQHF; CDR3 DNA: TGTGCCAGTGCTTGGGGGACCCTTAGCAATCAGCCCCAGCATTTT
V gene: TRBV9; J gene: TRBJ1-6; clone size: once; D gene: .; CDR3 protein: CASSVTVYNSPLHF; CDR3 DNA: TGTGCCAGCAGCGTCACAGTCTATAATTCACCCCTCCACTTT
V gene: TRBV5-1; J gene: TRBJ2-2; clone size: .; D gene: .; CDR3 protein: CASQGQNTGELFF; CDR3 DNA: TGCGCCAGCCAGGGCCAGAACACCGGGGAGCTGTTTTTT
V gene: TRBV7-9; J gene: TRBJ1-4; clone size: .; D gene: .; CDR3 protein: CASSLGGTDLGF; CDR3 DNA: TGTGCCAGCAGCTTAGGGGGGACCGACCTTGGGTTT
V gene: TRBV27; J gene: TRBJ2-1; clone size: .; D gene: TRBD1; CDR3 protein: CASSLGQGFYNEQFF; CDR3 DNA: TGTGCCAGCAGTTTAGGACAGGGTTTCTACAATGAGCAGTTCTTC
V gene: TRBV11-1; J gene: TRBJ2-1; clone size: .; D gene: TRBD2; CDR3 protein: CASSKGLAGGPGGNEQFF; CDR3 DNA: TGTGCCAGCAGCAAGGGACTAGCGGGAGGGCCCGGGGGGAATGAGCAGTTCTTC
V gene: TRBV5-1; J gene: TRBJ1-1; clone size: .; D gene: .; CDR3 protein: CATTQGADTEAFF; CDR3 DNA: TGCGCCACTACGCAGGGAGCGGACACTGAAGCTTTCTTT
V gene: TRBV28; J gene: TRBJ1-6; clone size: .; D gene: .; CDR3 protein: CASSLSPRNNSPLHF; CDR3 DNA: TGTGCCAGCAGTTTATCTCCCAGGAATAATTCACCCCTCCACTTT
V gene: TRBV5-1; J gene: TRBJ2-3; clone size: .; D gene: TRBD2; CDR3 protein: CASSLELAGLTDTQYF; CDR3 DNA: TGCGCCAGCAGCTTGGAACTAGCGGGACTCACAGATACGCAGTATTTT
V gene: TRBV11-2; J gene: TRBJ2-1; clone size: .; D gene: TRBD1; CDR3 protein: CASSLPGQGEHEQFF; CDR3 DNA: TGTGCCAGCAGCCTACCCGGACAGGGCGAGCATGAGCAGTTCTTC
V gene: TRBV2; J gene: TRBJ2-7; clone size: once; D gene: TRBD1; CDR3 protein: CASSDTGTGYEQYF; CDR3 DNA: TGTGCCAGCAGCGACACCGGGACAGGCTACGAGCAGTACTTC
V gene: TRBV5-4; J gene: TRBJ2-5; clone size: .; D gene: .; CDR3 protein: CASTQGGPQETQYF; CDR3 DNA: TGTGCCAGCACCCAGGGGGGGCCACAAGAGACCCAGTACTTC
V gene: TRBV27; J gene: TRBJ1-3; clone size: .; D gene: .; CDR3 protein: CASSLCRASSGNTIYF; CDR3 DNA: TGTGCCAGCAGTTTATGTAGGGCAAGCTCTGGAAACACCATATATTTT
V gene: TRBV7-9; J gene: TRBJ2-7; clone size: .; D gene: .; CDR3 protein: CASSLAPYEQYF; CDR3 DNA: TGTGCCAGCAGCTTAGCGCCATACGAGCAGTACTTC
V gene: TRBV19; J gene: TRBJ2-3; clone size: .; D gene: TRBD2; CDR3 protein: CASSIGASGRGTDTQYF; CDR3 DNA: TGTGCCAGTAGTATAGGAGCCAGCGGGAGGGGCACAGATACGCAGTATTTT
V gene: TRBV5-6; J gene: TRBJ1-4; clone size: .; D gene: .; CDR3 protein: CASSWAGSGKLFF; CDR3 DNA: TGTGCCAGCAGCTGGGCGGGATCTGGAAAACTGTTTTTT
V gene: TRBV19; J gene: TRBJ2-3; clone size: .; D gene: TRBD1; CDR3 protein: CASSPDRVSDTQYF; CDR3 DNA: TGTGCCAGTAGTCCGGACAGGGTCTCGGATACGCAGTATTTT